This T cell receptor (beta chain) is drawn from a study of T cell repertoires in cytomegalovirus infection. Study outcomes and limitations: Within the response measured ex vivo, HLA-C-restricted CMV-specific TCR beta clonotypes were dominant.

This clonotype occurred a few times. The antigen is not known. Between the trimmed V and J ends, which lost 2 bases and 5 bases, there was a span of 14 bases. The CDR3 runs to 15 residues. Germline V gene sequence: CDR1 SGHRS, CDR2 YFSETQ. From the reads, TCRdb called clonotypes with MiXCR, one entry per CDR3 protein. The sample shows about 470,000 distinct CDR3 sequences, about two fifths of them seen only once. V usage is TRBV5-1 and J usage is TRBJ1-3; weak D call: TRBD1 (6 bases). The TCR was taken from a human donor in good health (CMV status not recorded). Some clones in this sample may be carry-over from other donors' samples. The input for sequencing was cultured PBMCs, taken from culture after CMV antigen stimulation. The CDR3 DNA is TGCGCCAGCAGCTTAGGACAGCGGGAAAGAAACACCATATATTTT. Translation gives CASSLGQRERNTIYF.